Below are 28 T cell receptor beta chains sequenced from a single sample in a study of graft-versus-host responses after intestinal transplantation. Generated by immunoSEQ multiplex PCR, the TCRdb table keeps only in-frame clones and is missing some. The table has some 150,000 clones, about nine tenths seen once; the top ten hold about 0.18%. What these receptors recognize is not known. The sample in question was unstimulated CD4+ T cells sorted from spleen or lymph node cells, obtained before intestinal transplant. The source of these receptors is a human donor who received an intestinal transplant.

In this sample, this clone turned up a few times. V gene TRBV4-1 combines with J gene TRBJ2-3; the match to TRBD2 covers 10 bases. In germline, CDR1 is MGHRA, CDR2 YSYEKL. Unmatched junction bases numbered 4, after V lost 4 bases and J lost 3 bases. This CDR3 region has 15 residues. CDR3 nucleotide sequence: TGCGCCAGCAGCCCTGGGGGACTAGCGACAGATACGCAGTATTTT. Protein: CASSPGGLATDTQYF.

This chain links TRBV19 with TRBJ2-1; 13 nucleotides align to TRBD2. There are 16 residues in the CDR3. Germline-derived CDR1 and CDR2 are LNHDA and SQIVND (reference sequence). With 3 bases clipped from V and 7 bases from J, the junction kept 6 bases outside the gene matches. DNA of the CDR3: TGTGCCAGTAGTATCTGGGGACTAGCGGGGCTTAATGAGCAGTTCTTC. Translation gives CASSIWGLAGLNEQFF.

J is TRBJ1-4 and V is TRBV6-1, with D uncertain. Germline values: CDR1 MNHNS, CDR2 SASEGT. CDR3 size: 13 residues. The germline V and J ends were trimmed by 4 bases and 7 bases, with 10 bases remaining between them. The CDR3 here is CASSGTRGEKLFF. Here the CDR3 DNA reads TGTGCCAGCAGTGGGACCCGAGGTGAAAAACTGTTTTTT.

V is TRBV7-8 and J is TRBJ2-3, with TRBD2 matching over 12 bases. V lost 3 bases, J lost 1 base, and 2 bases stayed unmatched. The CDR3 is made up of 16 amino acids. Germline CDR1 and CDR2: SGHVS and FQNEAQ. The CDR3 DNA follows: TGTGCCAGCAGCTTCCTAGCGGGAGGGGGCACAGATACGCAGTATTTT. It is translated as CASSFLAGGGTDTQYF. Full variable domain (remainder filled in from reference TRBV7-8 and TRBJ2-3): GAGVSQSPRYKVAKRGQDVALRCDPISGHVSLFWYQQALGQGPEFLTYFQNEAQLDKSGLPSDRFFAERPEGSVSTLKIQRTQQEDSAVYLCASSFLAGGGTDTQYFGPGTRLTVL.

The V call is TRBV7-3, the J call TRBJ2-1; possible D gene TRBD2, 6 bases. V gave up 1 base and J gave up 4 bases, with 20 bases separating them. CDR1 is SGHTA, CDR2 FQGTGA, per germline. The CDR3 consists of 18 residues. CDR3 region: CASSLIGGDLTGYNEQFF. The CDR3 DNA reads as TGTGCCAGCAGCTTAATTGGAGGGGACTTAACGGGGTACAATGAGCAGTTCTTC.

This clone has just one count. V gene TRBV4-1 combines with J gene TRBJ2-5; D is undetermined. The germline V and J ends were trimmed by 6 bases and 5 bases, with 10 bases remaining between them. The CDR3 contains 12 residues. Germline-derived CDR1 and CDR2 are MGHRA and YSYEKL. CDR3 coding DNA: TGCGCCAGCAGTGAGGAATGGGAGACCCAGTACTTC. Translating it yields CASSEEWETQYF.

The V gene is TRBV27, the J gene TRBJ1-5; D is ambiguous. V was pared by 2 bases and J by 2 bases, with 10 bases between. The CDR3 extends over 15 amino acids. Germline V gives CDR1 MNHEY, CDR2 SMNVEV (reference sequence). For the CDR3, the DNA is TGTGCCAGCAGTTTAGAAGGGCTGGGCAATCAGCCCCAGCATTTT. Amino acids: CASSLEGLGNQPQHF.

The CDR3 sequence is CASSPPVLTGGFVYEQYF. CDR3 coding DNA: TGTGCCAGCTCACCACCGGTACTTACAGGGGGATTTGTCTACGAGCAGTACTTC. The chain joins TRBV18 to TRBJ2-7, with 8 bases fitting TRBD1. Germline lookup yields CDR1 KGHSH and CDR2 LQKENI. CDR3 size: 18 residues. V shed 0 bases and J 3 bases; nucleotides not matched to a gene: 13.

The chain couples TRBV5-6 to TRBJ1-2, with D unclear. The germline CDR1 and CDR2 sequences are SGHDT and YYEEEE. The CDR3 is made up of 13 amino acids. Trimming cost V 2 bases and J 5 bases, with 10 bases left between them. Here the CDR3 DNA reads TGTGCCAGCAGCTTTTCAACACCTTATGGCTACACCTTC. It is translated as CASSFSTPYGYTF.

The gene calls are TRBV5-1 and TRBJ1-6; D gene unclear. The CDR3 sequence is 18 residues long. Germline CDR1 SGHRS, CDR2 YFSETQ. V dropped 0 bases and J dropped 5 bases, with 18 bases sitting between them. The CDR3 DNA reads TGCGCCAGCAGCTTGGTTCGCAGTCGGGCGGGCGATAATTCACCCCTCCACTTT. It encodes CASSLVRSRAGDNSPLHF.

This rearrangement joins TRBV5-6 to TRBJ2-5, with 14 bases fitting TRBD2. CDR1 SGHDT and CDR2 YYEEEE come from the germline V gene. V gave up 0 bases and J gave up 2 bases; unmatched junction bases: 9. This CDR3 spans 19 amino acids. CDR3 bases: TGTGCCAGCAGCTTGGGACTAGCGGGAGGGCCGTCCATTCAAGAGACCCAGTACTTC. It is translated as CASSLGLAGGPSIQETQYF.

This clone came up once. The chain combines TRBV30 with TRBJ1-2; 8 bases align to TRBD1. The junction had 14 bases not matched to a gene; V was cut back by 5 bases and J by 6 bases. The CDR3 has 15 amino acids. Germline values: CDR1 GTSNPN, CDR2 SVGIG (reference sequence). The CDR3 loop reads CAWSGQVPSQNGYTF. DNA of the CDR3: TGTGCCTGGTCGGGACAGGTACCTTCCCAGAATGGCTACACCTTC.

The gene calls are TRBV27 and TRBJ2-3; 9 bases are shared with TRBD1. Trimming removed 7 bases from V and 4 bases from J; junction bases left unmatched: 3. The CDR3 runs to 13 residues. Germline V gene data show CDR1 as MNHEY and CDR2 as SMNVEV (reference sequence). CDR3 in amino acids: CASKDRGADTQYF. CDR3 in DNA: TGTGCCAGCAAGGACAGGGGAGCAGATACGCAGTATTTT.

This rearrangement joins TRBV4-1 to TRBJ2-7; 7 bases agree with TRBD2. Trimming cost V 4 bases and J 5 bases; bases outside gene matches: 14. The CDR3 is made up of 16 amino acids. The germline gives CDR1 MGHRA, CDR2 YSYEKL. The CDR3 nucleotides read TGCGCCAGCAGCCCCCGTGTGCGGGAGATCTTCAACGAGCAGTACTTC. Its translation: CASSPRVREIFNEQYF.

This sequence joins TRBV18 and TRBJ2-7, with 8 positions matching TRBD2. The J call may be faulty, since TRBJ2-1 better matches the DNA end. This CDR3 has 14 residues. Germline CDR1 reads KGHSH; CDR2 reads LQKENI. The CDR3 loop reads CASSPGAGVHEQFF. In DNA, the CDR3 is TGTGCCAGCTCACCAGGAGCGGGAGTACATGAGCAGTTCTTC.

The chain couples TRBV9 to TRBJ2-2; TRBD2 agrees at 10 bases. The V gene's germline CDR1 is SGDLS and CDR2 YYNGEE. This CDR3 spans 15 amino acids. Unmatched junction bases numbered 9, after V lost 8 bases and J lost 5 bases. The CDR3: CASRGSGRGTGELFF. In DNA form, the CDR3 reads TGTGCCAGTAGAGGCAGCGGGAGGGGGACCGGGGAGCTGTTTTTT. The full variable domain, with the rest looked up from reference TRBV9 and TRBJ2-2, is DSGVTQTPKHLITATGQRVTLRCSPRSGDLSVYWYQQSLDQGLQFLIQYYNGEERAKGNILERFSAQQFPDLHSELNLSSLELGDSALYFCASRGSGRGTGELFFGEGSRLTVL.

CDR3 protein: CAISESGTRSSYNEQFF. For the CDR3, the DNA is TGTGCCATCAGTGAGTCAGGTACGAGGAGCTCCTACAATGAGCAGTTCTTC. The chain joins TRBV10-3 to TRBJ2-1, with D hard to call. Trimming took off 0 bases at V and 0 bases at J, with 12 bases between the two ends. Germline CDR1 reads ENHRY; CDR2 reads SYGVKD. The CDR3 sequence is 17 residues long.

V usage is TRBV18 and J usage is TRBJ2-7, with TRBD2 matching 8 bases. CDR1 is KGHSH, CDR2 LQKENI, per germline. The CDR3 runs to 14 residues. V lost 2 bases to trimming and J lost 3 bases; unmatched junction nucleotides: 3. The CDR3 nucleotides are TGTGCCAGCTCACCAAATCGGGAGGGCTACGAGCAGTACTTC. Translation gives CASSPNREGYEQYF.

The gene calls are TRBV7-2 and TRBJ2-3, with D unresolved. Germline lookup yields CDR1 SGHTA and CDR2 FQGNSA. Deletions cut 2 bases from V and 2 bases from J, with 11 bases between. This CDR3 spans 15 amino acids. This chain's CDR3 is CASSLQAVNTDTQYF. The CDR3 DNA is TGTGCCAGCAGCTTACAGGCGGTAAACACAGATACGCAGTATTTT.

The chain is built from TRBV7-8 and TRBJ1-1; D remains unclear. This CDR3 has 12 residues. The germline gives CDR1 SGHVS, CDR2 FQNEAQ. The V end was cut by 3 bases, the J end by 2 bases, with 4 bases between. CDR3 in DNA: TGTGCCAGCAGCTTCGGCAACACTGAAGCTTTCTTT. This translates into CASSFGNTEAFF.

The rearrangement links TRBV7-9 to TRBJ2-7; either TRBD1 or TRBD2 may fit D (5 bases each). The germline CDR1 and CDR2 sequences are SEHNR and FQNEAQ (reference sequence). CDR3 size: 15 residues. Trimming removed 5 bases at V and 5 bases at J, with 19 bases between. The CDR3 DNA reads TGTGCCAGCAGCCAGCCCGAGGTCCGGGGACACGAGCAGTACTTC. Translated, it gives CASSQPEVRGHEQYF.

The genes are TRBV7-9 and TRBJ2-5; D remains unclear. The J call may be in error: the DNA end matches TRBJ2-7 better. Germline CDR1 SEHNR, CDR2 FQNEAQ (reference sequence). This CDR3 region has 12 residues. The DNA of the CDR3 is TGTGCCAGCAGCTTAGGTGTCTACGAGCAGTACTTC. Translated: CASSLGVYEQYF.

A single count supports this clone. This sequence joins TRBV18 and TRBJ2-5, with 7 bases matching TRBD1. V lost 4 bases and J lost 5; bases outside the gene matches: 10. The CDR3 is 15 residues long. In germline, CDR1 is KGHSH, CDR2 LQKENI. CDR3 DNA sequence: TGTGCCAGCTCACGTGAGACAGGGCAAAGGGAGACCCAGTACTTC. The encoded protein is CASSRETGQRETQYF.

The chain is built from TRBV28 and TRBJ1-4; tentatively, D is TRBD1 (6 bases). The CDR3 totals 16 residues. The V gene lost 8 bases and the J gene lost 9 bases, with 25 bases spanning the gap. The germline V gene has CDR1 MDHEN and CDR2 SYDVKM. The CDR3 sequence is CASRLTGQGGMKKLFF. The CDR3 DNA is TGTGCCAGCCGATTAACGGGGCAAGGGGGGATGAAAAAACTGTTTTTT.

The chain joins TRBV10-1 to TRBJ2-5; D call uncertain. Matching the DNA end better, TRBJ2-7 makes the J call doubtful. Germline CDR1 is WNHNN and CDR2 is SYGVQD (reference sequence). The CDR3 covers 14 residues. CDR3 residues: CASSASDGFYEQYF. In DNA, the CDR3 is TGCGCCAGCAGTGCCTCGGACGGATTCTACGAGCAGTACTTC.

The V gene is TRBV10-2, the J gene TRBJ1-6, with 7 bases identical to TRBD1. Looked up from germline, CDR1 is WSHSY and CDR2 is SAAADI. This CDR3 contains 17 residues. The ends lost 0 bases at V and 5 bases at J; junction bases unmatched: 7. CDR3 nucleotides: TGCGCCAGCAGTGAGTCTCAGGGGGGGGGTAATAATTCACCCCTCCACTTT. It is translated as CASSESQGGGNNSPLHF.

The rearrangement joins TRBV4-2 to TRBJ2-3, with D hard to call. CDR3 length equals 16 residues. The germline CDR1 and CDR2 sequences are LGHNA and YNFKEQ. Trimming removed 4 bases at V and 0 bases at J, with 14 bases between. The CDR3 reads CASSPHPRYSTDTQYF. The CDR3 DNA is TGTGCCAGCAGCCCTCACCCACGTTATAGCACAGATACGCAGTATTTT.

The J gene is TRBJ1-1, the V gene TRBV2; no firm D call. CDR1 and CDR2 (germline): SNHLY, FYNNEI. V lost 6 bases to trimming and J lost 0 bases, with 11 bases between them. This CDR3 has 14 residues. The CDR3 sequence is CASRPRSLNTEAFF. The CDR3 bases are TGTGCCAGCAGACCCCGCAGCCTGAACACTGAAGCTTTCTTT. The whole variable domain, remainder taken from reference TRBV2 and TRBJ1-1, is EPEVTQTPSHQVTQMGQEVILRCVPISNHLYFYWYRQILGQKVEFLVSFYNNEISEKSEIFDDQFSVERPDGSNFTLKIRSTKLEDSAMYFCASRPRSLNTEAFFGQGTRLTVV.